The entry that follows covers one T cell receptor (beta chain) sequence. This specimen comes from a study of blood T cell repertoires in COVID-19. Measured with immunoSEQ multiplex PCR; TCRdb has only the in-frame clones, and not every one. The table includes about 50,000 clones, around nine tenths detected once. Germline V lookup: CDR1 MGHRA, CDR2 YSYEKL. The trim removed 0 bases at V and 0 bases at J, leaving 10 bases unmatched. The CDR3 loop spans 18 amino acids. Sequenced input: peripheral blood. The clonotype comes from a human donor in a cohort sampled during active COVID-19. The chain combines TRBV4-1 with TRBJ1-2; 7 nucleotides align to TRBD1. The CDR3 region is CASSQEVQGSTSNYGYTF. CDR3 DNA: TGCGCCAGCAGCCAAGAAGTACAGGGGTCCACCTCTAACTATGGCTACACCTTC.